Sequencing of this TCR beta chain was carried out in a study of cytomegalovirus exposure and HLA in healthy donors. Across the study: Of around 400 genotyped donors, roughly 76% grouped in the Caucasian-associated ancestry cluster.

Whole-study results and caveats: Researchers reported in a later analysis that a missense DCLRE1C variant was tied to TCR beta V- and J-gene trimming. Sequencing artifact likely explains a cluster of highly shared sequence variants.

Worth noting for this clone: Its specificity is not known.

The V gene's germline CDR1 is LGHNA and CDR2 YSLEER. The junction had 9 bases not matched to a gene; V was cut back by 0 bases and J by 11 bases. The CDR3 runs to 14 residues. PCR involved 60 Vbeta and 13 Jbeta primers. Clones were sequenced by immunoSEQ multiplex PCR, and TCRdb holds only the in-frame ones, with some missing. The sample yields more than 45,000 clones, around 70% seen once. The chain uses TRBV4-3 and TRBJ2-5, with 7 bases lining up with TRBD1. The sample consisted of PBMCs. The sequence was obtained from a woman aged 55-69 years in good health and CMV-seropositive. The DNA for the CDR3 is TGCGCCAGCAGCCAAGACGAGGGGGCAGATCGGCAGTACTTC. Protein: CASSQDEGADRQYF.